The clone carrying this T cell receptor beta chain counts as medium-sized by frequency. Its antigen is not known. The CDR3 covers 15 residues. Germline CDR1 is SGHVS and CDR2 is FQNEAQ. The iRepertoire multiplex PCR system with TCR subtype-specific primers built both bulk and single-cell libraries. TCRdb re-called the multiplex PCR reads; every CDR3 protein appears as one record, without DNA. The sample has tens of thousands of distinct CDR3 sequences. The data derive from a study of T cells in severe cutaneous drug reactions. Study at large: Patients in acute or recovery stage gave blister fluids/cells and PBMC.

Overall study results and limits: Blister cells averaged roughly 30% and PBMC roughly 5.2% TRBV12-4 in carbamazepine-induced Stevens-Johnson syndrome or toxic epidermal necrolysis patients. A public TCRbeta CDR3 appeared in all seven CBZ-SJS/TEN blister samples, averaging roughly 13%.

The donors had carbamazepine-induced Stevens-Johnson syndrome or toxic epidermal necrolysis. The sequenced sample consisted of PBMCs. V and J are TRBV7-8 and TRBJ2-7; the D call from TCRdb, TRBD2, cannot be confirmed without DNA. The sequence was obtained from a human donor with toxic epidermal necrolysis, a severe cutaneous drug reaction. CDR3 residues: CASSLGIAVSYEQYF.